One and the same sample provided the 10 T cell receptor beta chains below, sequenced in a study of blood T cell repertoires in COVID-19. Sequencing was performed with immunoSEQ multiplex PCR; in TCRdb, only in-frame clones are kept and a portion is missing. In the table there are about 220,000 clones, about 86% of which are singletons. Sequenced: PBMCs or T cells enriched from blood (not recorded which). The source is a woman aged 50 to 60 with acute COVID-19.

Concerning this clone: Because it lacks the conserved phenylalanine or tryptophan at the end, this CDR3 is likely a read error. It is unclear where the CDR3 begins or ends on the DNA, so no DNA is shown, and the CDR3 is as TCRdb lists it. This CDR3 is CASSSGTGKWLHLRFGDQAG. The chain uses TRBV28 and TRBJ1-2; the table names TRBD1, a call not compared with the DNA. The CDR3 is 20 residues long, ends included. Germline loops: CDR1 MDHEN, CDR2 SYDVKM.

This clone is medium-sized within its sample. This chain connects TRBV11-2 to TRBJ1-6; D is unresolved. The CDR3 is 19 residues long. Germline V lookup: CDR1 SGHAT, CDR2 FQNNGV. The V end was cut by 1 base, the J end by 1 base, with 17 bases between. CDR3 residues: CASSLVKRVSGSYNSPLHF. For the CDR3, the DNA is TGTGCCAGCAGCTTAGTAAAGCGCGTTTCGGGGTCCTATAATTCACCCCTCCACTTT.

This chain uses TRBV2 with TRBJ1-1, with TRBD1 matching over 7 bases. CDR3 size: 14 residues. The junction had 2 bases not matched to a gene; V was cut back by 3 bases and J by 1 base. In germline, CDR1 is SNHLY, CDR2 FYNNEI. The DNA for the CDR3 is TGTGCCAGCAGTGATTACAGGGGGAACACTGAAGCTTTCTTT. Translation gives CASSDYRGNTEAFF.

This sequence joins TRBV30 and TRBJ1-1; 8 nucleotides line up with TRBD1. Unmatched junction bases numbered 7, after V lost 3 bases and J lost 1 base. Germline-derived CDR1 and CDR2 are GTSNPN and SVGIG (reference sequence). This CDR3 contains 15 residues. CDR3 region: CAWRPYRGKNTEAFF. The CDR3 DNA follows: TGTGCCTGGAGACCCTACAGGGGGAAGAACACTGAAGCTTTCTTT.

This rearrangement joins TRBV10-3 to TRBJ2-5; the D is unclear. From germline, CDR1 is ENHRY and CDR2 SYGVKD. The CDR3 sequence is 13 residues long. The V and J ends lost 4 bases and 5 bases respectively, with 11 bases between them. The CDR3 reads CAISAGRLETQYF. CDR3 DNA: TGTGCCATCAGTGCAGGTCGTCTTGAGACCCAGTACTTC.

In this sample, this clone turned up a few times. This chain joins TRBV2 and TRBJ1-1; maybe TRBD1 (5 bases). CDR3 length: 13 residues. The germline CDR1 and CDR2 sequences are SNHLY and FYNNEI. V lost 8 bases and J 0 bases, leaving 10 bases between the germline ends. DNA for the CDR3: TGTGCCAGCGGGGCCGAGTTGAACACTGAAGCTTTCTTT. Protein product: CASGAELNTEAFF. Drawing the rest from reference TRBV2 and TRBJ1-1, the complete variable domain is EPEVTQTPSHQVTQMGQEVILRCVPISNHLYFYWYRQILGQKVEFLVSFYNNEISEKSEIFDDQFSVERPDGSNFTLKIRSTKLEDSAMYFCASGAELNTEAFFGQGTRLTVV.

The rearrangement links TRBV5-1 to TRBJ2-2; D is undetermined. The V and J ends lost 0 bases and 1 base respectively, with 7 bases between them. From germline, CDR1 is SGHRS and CDR2 YFSETQ. The CDR3 consists of 15 residues. CDR3 sequence reads: CASSLDRLNTGELFF. The CDR3 DNA follows: TGCGCCAGCAGCTTGGACAGATTGAACACCGGGGAGCTGTTTTTT. The full variable domain, in which reference TRBV5-1 and TRBJ2-2 provide the parts outside the CDR3, is KAGVTQTPRYLIKTRGQQVTLSCSPISGHRSVSWYQQTPGQGLQFLFEYFSETQRNKGNFPGRFSGRQFSNSRSEMNVSTLELGDSALYLCASSLDRLNTGELFFGEGSRLTVL.

The genes are TRBV21-1 and TRBJ1-3. TRBV21-1 constitutes a pseudogene. The CDR3 has 18 amino acids. The CDR3: CASSKQAAAFLPGSTIYF. CDR3 DNA: TGTGCCAGCAGCAAACAAGCGGCGGCTTTTCTCCCTGGAAGCACCATATATTTT.

The V and J genes are TRBV28 and TRBJ2-3; 8 bases agree with TRBD1. The CDR3 consists of 18 residues. V gave up 4 bases and J gave up 1 base; unmatched junction bases: 13. Germline CDR1 is MDHEN and CDR2 is SYDVKM. The CDR3 region has the DNA TGTGCCAGCAGTTCCCCTTCCTGGACAGGGAGTGGCACAGATACGCAGTATTTT. Its translation: CASSSPSWTGSGTDTQYF.

The rearrangement joins TRBV10-3 to TRBJ1-2, with D maybe TRBD1 (6 bases). The CDR3 spans 14 residues. Germline V gene lookup returns CDR1 ENHRY and CDR2 SYGVKD. Trimming left V 6 bases short and J 2 bases short, with 13 bases between. The CDR3 is CAISGQNTNYGYTF. As DNA, the CDR3 is TGTGCCATCAGCGGACAGAACACAAACTATGGCTACACCTTC.